This TCR beta chain was identified in a study of blood T cell repertoires in COVID-19. Study details: Nucleic acid was either cDNA or gDNA, and it came from T cells, B-cell-depleted T cells, or PBMCs.

Profiling relied on immunoSEQ multiplex PCR, and the TCRdb table lists in-frame clones only, not all of them. The sample lists some 160,000 clones, about four fifths occurring once. V gave up 1 base and J gave up 13 bases, with 10 bases separating them. The CDR3 length is 11 residues. Germline-derived CDR1 and CDR2 are SEHNR and FQNEAQ (reference sequence). The sample was peripheral blood. The chain employs TRBV7-9 and TRBJ2-5; possible D gene TRBD2, 5 bases. This clonotype originated in a woman over 75 with acute or convalescent COVID-19. The CDR3 coding sequence is TGTGCCAGCAGCTTAGGTCGGACTGCGTACTTC. It codes for CASSLGRTAYF. Combining the CDR3 with reference TRBV7-9 and TRBJ2-5 gives the whole variable domain DTGVSQNPRHKITKRGQNVTFRCDPISEHNRLYWYRQTLGQGPEFLTYFQNEAQLEKSRLLSDRFSAERPKGSFSTLEIQRTEQGDSAMYLCASSLGRTAYFGPGTRLLVL.